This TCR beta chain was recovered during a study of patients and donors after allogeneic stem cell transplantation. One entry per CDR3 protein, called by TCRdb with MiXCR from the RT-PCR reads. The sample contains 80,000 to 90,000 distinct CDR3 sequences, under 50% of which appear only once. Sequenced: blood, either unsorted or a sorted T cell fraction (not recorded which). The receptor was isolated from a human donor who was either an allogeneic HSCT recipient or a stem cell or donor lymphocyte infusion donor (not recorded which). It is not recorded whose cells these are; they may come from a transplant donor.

CDR3 loop: CASTRTGGADVQPQHF. The CDR3 DNA sequence: TGTGCCAGCACACGGACAGGGGGCGCAGATGTCCAGCCCCAGCATTTT. The gene calls are TRBV12-3 or TRBV12-4 and TRBJ1-5, with 11 bases lining up with TRBD1. Trimming took 7 bases from V and 7 from J; bases not matched to a gene: 12. This CDR3 region has 16 residues.